Listed below are T cell receptor beta chains from one sample, sequenced in a study of shared clonotypes between healthy human individuals. Method: immunoSEQ multiplex PCR; TCRdb's copy keeps in-frame clones and lacks some. In the table there are over 2 million clones, 85% to 95% of which are singletons. The sequenced sample consisted of naive CD4+ T cells from PBMCs. The receptors shown here come from a man aged 18 to 29 in good health. Some clones in this sample may be carry-over from other donors' samples. Each CDR3 is given with its conserved first and last residue. The order of the fields is D gene, clone size, V gene, J gene, CDR3 DNA, CDR3 protein. The D gene is left open where the match is weak. Clone size is not always given. Where it is, it says once, few, many or a class for expanded clones.

>.|.|TRBV19|TRBJ1-1
TGTGCCAGTAGGGACCCGGGACGGTTGGAAGCTTTCTTT
CASRDPGRLEAFF
>.|.|TRBV11-2|TRBJ2-5
TGTGCCAGCAGCTTGGGCAGGGGTGGAGAGACCCAGTACTTC
CASSLGRGGETQYF
>TRBD1|once|TRBV4-2|TRBJ1-6
TGTGCCAGCAGCCAAGCCAACAGGGGTGGGGGATCCCTCCACTTT
CASSQANRGGGSLHF
>.|once|TRBV10-3|TRBJ2-7
TGTGCCATCAGTGGGGGGGACGCCAACTACGAGCAGTACTTC
CAISGGDANYEQYF
>TRBD2|.|TRBV4-3|TRBJ2-7
TGCGCCAGCAGTCGGACTAGCGGGAGCTTCTACGAGCAGTACTTC
CASSRTSGSFYEQYF
>.|.|TRBV11-2|TRBJ2-3
TGTGCCAGCAGCACCCGTGCCGAGGCAGATACGCAGTATTTT
CASSTRAEADTQYF
>TRBD2|.|TRBV4-2|TRBJ2-2
TGTGCCAGCAGCCCGCCAGGGGGCCTAGCGGGAGGAGTGACGGGGGAGCTGTTTTTT
CASSPPGGLAGGVTGELFF
>TRBD1|.|TRBV12-5|TRBJ2-1
TGTGCTAGTGGCAGGACAGGGAGAAATGAGCAGTTCTTC
CASGRTGRNEQFF
>TRBD1|once|TRBV11-2|TRBJ2-2
TGTGCCAGCAGCTTAAATTCCGGGACAGGGGCAGTCGGGACTGGGGAGCTGTTTTTT
CASSLNSGTGAVGTGELFF
>TRBD1|few|TRBV7-9|TRBJ1-4
TGTGCCAGCAGCACCGGGACAGTGGAAAAACTGTTTTTT
CASSTGTVEKLFF
>TRBD2|.|TRBV6-1|TRBJ2-7
TGTGCCAGCAACATAGCGGGAGCGCCCTACGAGCAGTACTTC
CASNIAGAPYEQYF
>.|.|TRBV5-6|TRBJ2-7
TGTGCCAGCAGCTTTCTTCGGGGGAACGAGCAGTACTTC
CASSFLRGNEQYF
>.|.|TRBV6-4|TRBJ1-2
TGTGCCAGCAGTGACTCGAACTCCGCAGGGATAACCACCTTC
CASSDSNSAGITTF
>.|.|TRBV7-8|TRBJ1-2
TGTGCCAGCAGCTTAGCTGATCCTGGCTACACCTTC
CASSLADPGYTF
>TRBD2|.|TRBV6-1|TRBJ2-1
TGTGCCAGCTATCCTAGCGGGGGAAACAATGAGCAGTTCTTC
CASYPSGGNNEQFF
>TRBD1|.|TRBV5-4|TRBJ2-1
TGTGCCAGCAGCCGGGCTGGAGGACAGGGGTACAATGAGCAGTTCTTC
CASSRAGGQGYNEQFF
>.|.|TRBV5-6|TRBJ2-7
TGTGCCAGCAGCTTCAACCCGGGATCATCCTACGAGCAGTACTTC
CASSFNPGSSYEQYF
>.|.|TRBV25-1|TRBJ2-3
TGTGCCAGCAGTGAATATGCAGGGATCGTTGATACGCAGTATTTT
CASSEYAGIVDTQYF